This entry lists 3 T cell receptor beta chains sequenced from one sample in a study of T cells in Graves' hyperthyroidism and ophthalmopathy. From RNA transcripts, TCR beta CDR3 regions were amplified. The TCR CDR3 was amplified in a first-round RT-PCR using the HTBI primer set. TCRdb re-called the multiplex PCR reads with MiXCR, one entry per CDR3 protein. Of about 320,000 distinct CDR3 sequences listed, 16% are singletons. The sequencing input was blood. These receptors came from a young man with Graves' hyperthyroidism.

The J gene is TRBJ1-1, the V gene TRBV6-1; D is perhaps TRBD1 (6 bases). Germline V gene lookup returns CDR1 MNHNS and CDR2 SASEGT. Deletions cut 5 bases from V and 1 base from J, with 17 bases between. This CDR3 contains 16 residues. In DNA, the CDR3 is TGTGCCAGCAGTAAACTAGGGACATCACAGAACACTGAAGCTTTCTTT. It yields the protein CASSKLGTSQNTEAFF.

This clonotype was counted at least ten times. The gene calls are TRBV6-1 and TRBJ2-7; TRBD2 aligns across 7 bases. There are 15 residues in the CDR3. Germline-derived CDR1 and CDR2 are MNHNS and SASEGT. Germline trimming cut 7 bases from V and 0 bases from J; bases unmatched to any gene: 9. The CDR3 coding sequence is TGTGCCAGCACCCACAGCCTAGCGGCCTCCTACGAGCAGTACTTC. It specifies CASTHSLAASYEQYF.

This clonotype was seen at least ten times. The V and J genes are TRBV28 and TRBJ2-7; the D gene is possibly TRBD1 (6 bases). Per the germline V gene, CDR1 is MDHEN and CDR2 is SYDVKM. The CDR3 sequence is 12 residues long. V was clipped by 6 bases and J by 3 bases, with 9 bases between them. CDR3 sequence: CASRPDSYEQYF. The DNA of the CDR3 is TGTGCCAGCAGACCGGACAGCTACGAGCAGTACTTC.